This T cell receptor (beta chain) was identified in a study of OX40 agonist ivuxolimab in advanced cancers. V was trimmed by 11 bases and J by 6 bases, leaving 18 bases between them. CDR3 length equals 13 residues. The germline gives CDR1 MDHEN, CDR2 SYDVKM. The method was immunoSEQ multiplex PCR; TCRdb's version includes in-frame clones alone and lacks a portion of them. The sample contains about 28,000 clones, less than 90% of which appear only once. The receptor was derived from an adult with an advanced solid tumor such as melanoma, head and neck, liver or kidney cancer. The sequencing used CD4+ or CD8+ T cells sorted from blood, collected in a trial of the OX40 agonist ivuxolimab. The chain combines TRBV28 with TRBJ2-3; possible D gene TRBD1, 6 bases. CDR3 sequence reads: CASEDSPVDTQYF. CDR3 in DNA: TGTGCCTCCGAGGACAGCCCTGTGGATACGCAGTATTTT.